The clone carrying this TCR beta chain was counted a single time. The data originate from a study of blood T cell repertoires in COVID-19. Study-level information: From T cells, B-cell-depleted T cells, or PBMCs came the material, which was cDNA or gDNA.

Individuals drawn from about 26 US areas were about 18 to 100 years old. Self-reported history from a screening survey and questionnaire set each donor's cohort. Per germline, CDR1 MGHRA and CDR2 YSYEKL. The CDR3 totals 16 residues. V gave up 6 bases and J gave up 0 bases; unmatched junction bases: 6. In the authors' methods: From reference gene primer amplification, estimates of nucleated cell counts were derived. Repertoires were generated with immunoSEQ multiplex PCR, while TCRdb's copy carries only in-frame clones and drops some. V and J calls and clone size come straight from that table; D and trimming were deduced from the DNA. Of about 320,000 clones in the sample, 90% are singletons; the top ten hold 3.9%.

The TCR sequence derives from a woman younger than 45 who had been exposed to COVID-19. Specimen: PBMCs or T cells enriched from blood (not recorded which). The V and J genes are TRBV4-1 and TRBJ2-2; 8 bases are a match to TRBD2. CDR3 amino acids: CASRGTRHANTGELFF. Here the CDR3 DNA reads TGCGCCAGCAGGGGGACTAGACACGCGAACACCGGGGAGCTGTTTTTT.